The 30 T cell receptor beta chains presented below share a single source sample, sequenced in a study of OX40 agonist ivuxolimab in advanced cancers. The protocol was immunoSEQ multiplex PCR, while the TCRdb copy is restricted to in-frame clones and leaves out a portion. The sample has 65,000 to 95,000 clones; around 94% are singletons. The sequences come from CD4+ or CD8+ T cells sorted from blood, collected in a trial of the OX40 agonist ivuxolimab. The source is an adult with an advanced solid tumor such as melanoma, head and neck, liver or kidney cancer.

The chain joins TRBV7-6 to TRBJ1-1, with D possibly TRBD1 on 5 matching bases. This CDR3 is built from 15 residues. With 1 base removed from V and 5 bases from J, the gap between germline ends came to 14 bases. Germline V gives CDR1 SGHVS, CDR2 FNYEAQ. The CDR3 spells CASSLEEEGWTEAFF. CDR3 nucleotide sequence: TGTGCCAGCAGCTTAGAAGAGGAGGGGTGGACTGAAGCTTTCTTT.

This clone was counted a single time. This chain joins TRBV2 and TRBJ2-2; the D is unclear. V was shortened by 2 bases and J by 5 bases, with 9 bases between the two germline ends. This CDR3 contains 14 residues. CDR1 is SNHLY and CDR2 is FYNNEI in the germline V gene. CDR3 sequence: CASSEYSGTGELFF. DNA for the CDR3: TGTGCCAGCAGTGAATACAGTGGTACCGGGGAGCTGTTTTTT.

The CDR3 DNA reads as TGTGCCAGCAGCGTAGATAGCGGGGGGACCTACCAAGAGACCCAGTACTTC. Translating gives CASSVDSGGTYQETQYF. V is TRBV9 and J is TRBJ2-5, with 10 bases fitting TRBD2. Germline trimming cut 0 bases from V and 0 bases from J; bases unmatched to any gene: 5. Germline values: CDR1 SGDLS, CDR2 YYNGEE. The CDR3 runs 17 residues.

V is TRBV7-9 and J is TRBJ1-5; D is unresolved. The CDR3 runs to 13 residues. The germline V gene encodes CDR1 SEHNR and CDR2 FQNEAQ (reference sequence). V lost 5 bases to trimming and J lost 6 bases, with 11 bases between them. The CDR3 DNA follows: TGTGCCAGCAGCCTCCCGGCCCTTCAGCCCCAGCATTTT. Its protein is CASSLPALQPQHF.

The rearrangement joins TRBV14 to TRBJ2-7; D gene ambiguous. V lost 1 base to trimming and J lost 4 bases, with 11 bases between them. Germline V gene sequence: CDR1 SGHDN, CDR2 FVKESK. This CDR3 comprises 14 residues. The CDR3 protein is CASSQGKGWYEQYF. DNA for the CDR3: TGTGCCAGCAGCCAAGGAAAGGGTTGGTACGAGCAGTACTTC.

This rearrangement joins TRBV2 to TRBJ1-1; D not certain. CDR3 length: 14 residues. Germline V lookup: CDR1 SNHLY, CDR2 FYNNEI. The germline V and J ends were trimmed by 3 bases and 0 bases, with 8 bases remaining between them. CDR3 sequence reads: CASSDGQLNTEAFF. Written as DNA, the CDR3 is TGTGCCAGCAGTGACGGCCAGCTGAACACTGAAGCTTTCTTT.

The V and J genes are TRBV27 and TRBJ1-5, with D possibly TRBD1 on 5 matching bases. With 5 bases removed from V and 4 bases from J, the gap between germline ends came to 9 bases. Germline assignment: CDR1 MNHEY and CDR2 SMNVEV (reference sequence). This CDR3 contains 13 residues. CDR3 sequence reads: CASSGAFNQPQHF. DNA for the CDR3: TGTGCCAGCAGTGGGGCCTTTAATCAGCCCCAGCATTTT.

The chain carries TRBV9 and TRBJ1-6; D is perhaps TRBD1 (5 bases). CDR3 size: 15 residues. V lost 0 bases and J lost 9, with 13 bases in between. Germline V gene data show CDR1 as SGDLS and CDR2 as YYNGEE. CDR3 nucleotides: TGTGCCAGCAGCGTAGGAGGGCAGGGCGGTTCACCCCTCCACTTT. This encodes CASSVGGQGGSPLHF.

The chain links TRBV30 to TRBJ1-6, with TRBD1 matching over 7 bases. V lost 1 base to trimming and J lost 8 bases; unmatched junction nucleotides: 5. CDR1 is GTSNPN, CDR2 SVGIG, per germline (reference sequence). This CDR3 comprises 14 residues. For the CDR3, the DNA is TGTGCCTGGAGTGGGGCAGGGGGGGATTCACCCCTCCACTTT. Translation gives CAWSGAGGDSPLHF.

J is TRBJ2-3 and V is TRBV15, with 8 bases lining up with TRBD2. J lost 2 bases, V lost 6 bases, and 10 bases had no gene match. Germline V gene lookup returns CDR1 LNHNV and CDR2 YYDKDF (reference sequence). The CDR3 length is 16 residues. The CDR3 spells CATRGPTSGFTDTQYF. The DNA of the CDR3 is TGTGCCACCAGAGGCCCCACTAGCGGATTCACAGATACGCAGTATTTT. The whole variable domain, filled in from reference TRBV15 and TRBJ2-3, reads DAMVIQNPRYQVTQFGKPVTLSCSQTLNHNVMYWYQQKSSQAPKLLFHYYDKDFNNEADTPDNFQSRRPNTSFCFLDIRSPGLGDTAMYLCATRGPTSGFTDTQYFGPGTRLTVL.

The chain couples TRBV7-9 to TRBJ1-5, with D maybe TRBD1 (6 bases). With 3 bases removed from V and 6 bases from J, the gap between germline ends came to 12 bases. Germline CDR1 and CDR2: SEHNR and FQNEAQ (reference sequence). The CDR3 contains 14 residues. Here the CDR3 reads CASSFAGVGQPQHF. CDR3 in DNA: TGTGCCAGCAGCTTCGCAGGGGTGGGTCAGCCCCAGCATTTT.

The rearrangement uses TRBV4-1 and TRBJ2-7; D is perhaps TRBD1 or TRBD2 (5 bases each). The CDR3 consists of 14 residues. CDR1 is MGHRA, CDR2 YSYEKL, per germline. Trimming took off 4 bases at V and 5 bases at J, with 15 bases between the two ends. This CDR3 is CASSPGGRGHEQYF. CDR3 DNA: TGCGCCAGCAGCCCAGGAGGAAGGGGCCACGAGCAGTACTTC.

This clone was observed once. The CDR3 coding sequence is TGTGCCAGCAGTGTAATGTCCGGGACCAACTCCTACGAGCAGTACTTC. Its protein product is CASSVMSGTNSYEQYF. The rearrangement links TRBV27 to TRBJ2-7; D possibly matches TRBD1 or TRBD2 (5 bases each). The CDR3 contains 16 residues. Between the trimmed V and J ends, which lost 5 bases and 0 bases, there was a span of 17 bases. From germline, CDR1 is MNHEY and CDR2 SMNVEV (reference sequence).

The chain recombines TRBV29-1 with TRBJ1-1, with D possibly TRBD1 on 6 matching bases. Germline V lookup: CDR1 SQVTM, CDR2 ANQGSEA. CDR3 length: 18 amino acids. Trimming stripped 7 bases from V and 4 bases from J, with 31 bases between. The chain's CDR3 is CSEPLAHPRGEVSTEAFF. The CDR3 DNA is TGCAGCGAGCCCCTAGCTCACCCCAGGGGTGAAGTCAGCACTGAAGCTTTCTTT.

V gene TRBV5-4 combines with J gene TRBJ2-2, with a weak D call TRBD2 (6 bases). Deletions cut 0 bases from V and 3 bases from J, with 9 bases between. Germline CDR1 is SGHNT and CDR2 is YYREEE (reference sequence). CDR3 length: 15 residues. CDR3 DNA sequence: TGTGCCAGCAGCTTGGCGGGAGCGGACACCGGGGAGCTGTTTTTT. Protein: CASSLAGADTGELFF.

The V gene is TRBV30, the J gene TRBJ1-4; D gene ambiguous. Trimming cost V 3 bases and J 7 bases, with 9 bases left between them. Per the germline V gene, CDR1 is GTSNPN and CDR2 is SVGIG (reference sequence). The CDR3 is 12 residues long. CDR3 sequence: CAWRRVGEKLFF. The CDR3 nucleotides are TGTGCCTGGAGGCGGGTGGGTGAAAAACTGTTTTTT.

The rearrangement links TRBV2 to TRBJ2-7, with a tentative D call TRBD1 (5 bases). This CDR3 is built from 14 residues. CDR1 and CDR2 from the germline V gene are SNHLY and FYNNEI. V was cut by 5 bases and J by 0 bases, with 11 bases left in between. The CDR3 nucleotides read TGTGCCAGCAGTCACAGGAGCAGCTCCTACGAGCAGTACTTC. It is translated as CASSHRSSSYEQYF.

V usage is TRBV19 and J usage is TRBJ2-7; 9 positions match TRBD2. CDR1 is LNHDA, CDR2 SQIVND, per germline (reference sequence). The CDR3 runs to 17 residues. With V trimmed by 3 bases and J by 4 bases, 13 bases remained unmatched. The CDR3 reads CASSIYSTVSGGYEQYF. CDR3 DNA sequence: TGTGCCAGTAGTATCTACTCGACAGTTAGCGGGGGTTACGAGCAGTACTTC.

The chain employs TRBV6-6 and TRBJ2-1; TRBD1 aligns across 8 bases. The CDR3 is 15 residues long. From germline, CDR1 is MNHNY and CDR2 SVGAGI (reference sequence). V was pared by 2 bases and J by 9 bases, with 9 bases of the junction left unmatched. The CDR3 nucleotides read TGTGCCAGCAGTTACACGGCGCAGGGGGCGAGTGAGCAGTTCTTC. Its protein product is CASSYTAQGASEQFF.

This chain links TRBV19 with TRBJ2-1; D is perhaps TRBD2 (5 bases). This CDR3 comprises 13 residues. Germline V gene lookup returns CDR1 LNHDA and CDR2 SQIVND (reference sequence). Trimming shortened V by 5 bases and J by 3 bases, and 8 bases separated the two germline ends. The CDR3 sequence: CASSGSVYNEQFF. Written as DNA, the CDR3 is TGTGCCAGTAGTGGGAGCGTCTACAATGAGCAGTTCTTC.

This clone was picked up a small number of times. The chain couples TRBV27 to TRBJ1-2, with D tentatively TRBD1 (5 bases). The ends were cut back, 3 bases at V and 3 bases at J, with 8 bases in the middle. CDR1 MNHEY and CDR2 SMNVEV come from the germline V gene (reference sequence). CDR3 length: 13 residues. The CDR3 spells CASSFGADYGYTF. For the CDR3, the DNA is TGTGCCAGCAGTTTCGGGGCAGACTATGGCTACACCTTC.

J is TRBJ2-6 and V is TRBV27, with no clear D. This CDR3 spans 16 amino acids. Deletions cut 6 bases from V and 0 bases from J, with 12 bases between. Per the germline V gene, CDR1 is MNHEY and CDR2 is SMNVEV (reference sequence). CDR3 sequence reads: CASRLTWGSGANVLTF. For the CDR3, the DNA is TGTGCCAGCAGGTTGACTTGGGGCTCTGGGGCCAACGTCCTGACTTTC. Supplemented by reference TRBV27 and TRBJ2-6, the full variable domain reads EAQVTQNPRYLITVTGKKLTVTCSQNMNHEYMSWYRQDPGLGLRQIYYSMNVEVTDKGDVPEGYKVSRKEKRNFPLILESPSPNQTSLYFCASRLTWGSGANVLTFGAGSRLTVL.

This clone was detected once. The CDR3 DNA reads TGTGCCAGCAGCTTAGCTGTCTACAATGAGCAGTTCTTC. Protein sequence: CASSLAVYNEQFF. V usage is TRBV7-7 and J usage is TRBJ2-1; D is unresolved. V lost 0 bases and J 3 bases, leaving 3 bases between the germline ends. CDR1 SSHAT and CDR2 FNYEAQ come from the germline V gene (reference sequence). There are 13 residues in the CDR3.

The V call is TRBV7-9, the J call TRBJ2-7, with D perhaps matching TRBD2 (5 bases). V lost 1 base to trimming and J lost 2 bases, with 9 bases between them. From germline, CDR1 is SEHNR and CDR2 FQNEAQ (reference sequence). CDR3 size: 14 residues. The CDR3 loop reads CASSLGTYPYEQYF. Here the CDR3 DNA reads TGTGCCAGCAGCTTAGGGACTTACCCCTACGAGCAGTACTTC.

The chain employs TRBV7-9 and TRBJ2-3; D may match TRBD1 or TRBD2 (5 bases each). Germline values: CDR1 SEHNR, CDR2 FQNEAQ (reference sequence). The CDR3 runs to 16 residues. Between the trimmed V and J ends, which lost 5 bases and 6 bases, there was a span of 21 bases. The CDR3 DNA sequence: TGTGCCAGCAGCCCCGGGACGGACTCCCCGCTGGATACGCAGTATTTT. The encoded protein is CASSPGTDSPLDTQYF.

The V call is TRBV10-3, the J call TRBJ2-5; the match to TRBD2 covers 12 bases. CDR1 ENHRY and CDR2 SYGVKD come from the germline V gene. The CDR3 sequence is 17 residues long. V shed 3 bases and J 5 bases; nucleotides not matched to a gene: 10. Written as DNA, the CDR3 is TGTGCCATCAGTGATTCTTCCGGGACTAGCGGGCGTGAGACCCAGTACTTC. This codes for CAISDSSGTSGRETQYF.

CDR3 region: CAWSYDGSSYNEQFF. The CDR3 region has the DNA TGTGCCTGGAGTTATGACGGGAGCTCCTACAATGAGCAGTTCTTC. The V and J genes are TRBV30 and TRBJ2-1; TRBD2 might be the D (6 bases). The V end lost 2 bases, the J end lost 0 bases, and 11 bases lay between the germline ends. The CDR3 loop spans 15 amino acids. Germline loops: CDR1 GTSNPN, CDR2 SVGIG (reference sequence).

This chain uses TRBV27 with TRBJ1-1, with D perhaps TRBD1 (5 bases). Germline values: CDR1 MNHEY, CDR2 SMNVEV (reference sequence). V lost 7 bases and J 5 bases, leaving 14 bases between the germline ends. This CDR3 has 13 amino acids. The CDR3 coding sequence is TGTGCCAGCACCCCCTCAGGGATTACTGAAGCTTTCTTT. Translating gives CASTPSGITEAFF.

The table lists this clone with many counts. The chain carries TRBV4-2 and TRBJ1-1, with no clear D. V shed 4 bases and J shed 4 bases, with 16 bases lying between them. CDR1 LGHNA and CDR2 YNFKEQ come from the germline V gene. The CDR3 runs to 15 residues. CDR3 in DNA: TGTGCCAGCAGCCCGATCGAGGGCGCAGGCACTGAAGCTTTCTTT. This codes for CASSPIEGAGTEAFF.

The chain uses TRBV7-9 and TRBJ2-7; D unresolved. Trimming left V 5 bases short and J 1 base short, with 9 bases between. The CDR3 runs 13 residues. Per the germline V gene, CDR1 is SEHNR and CDR2 is FQNEAQ (reference sequence). The CDR3: CASSNGASYEQYF. Here the CDR3 DNA reads TGTGCCAGCAGCAATGGAGCGTCCTACGAGCAGTACTTC.